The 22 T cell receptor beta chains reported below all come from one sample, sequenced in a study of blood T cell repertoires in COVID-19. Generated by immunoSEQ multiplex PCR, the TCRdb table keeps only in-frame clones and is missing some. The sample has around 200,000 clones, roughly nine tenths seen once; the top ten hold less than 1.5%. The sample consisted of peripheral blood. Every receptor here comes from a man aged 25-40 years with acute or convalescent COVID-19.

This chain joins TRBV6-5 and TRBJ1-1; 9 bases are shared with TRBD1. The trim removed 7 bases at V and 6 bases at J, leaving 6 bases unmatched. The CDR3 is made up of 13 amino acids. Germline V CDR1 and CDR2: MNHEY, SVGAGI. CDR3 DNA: TGTGCCAGCACACAGGGGGCTTCCGCTGAAGCTTTCTTT. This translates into CASTQGASAEAFF.

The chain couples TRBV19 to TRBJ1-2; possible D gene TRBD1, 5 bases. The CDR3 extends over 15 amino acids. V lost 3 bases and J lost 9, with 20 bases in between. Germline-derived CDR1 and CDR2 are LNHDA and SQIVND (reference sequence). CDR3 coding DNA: TGTGCCAGTAGTATGGATGGGACTCATGCCAGGAGCTACACCTTC. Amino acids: CASSMDGTHARSYTF.

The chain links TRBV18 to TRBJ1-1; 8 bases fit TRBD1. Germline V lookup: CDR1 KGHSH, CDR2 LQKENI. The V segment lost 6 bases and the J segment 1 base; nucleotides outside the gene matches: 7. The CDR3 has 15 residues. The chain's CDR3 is CASSPPGTGNTEAFF. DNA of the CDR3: TGTGCCAGCTCCCCCCCCGGGACAGGGAACACTGAAGCTTTCTTT.

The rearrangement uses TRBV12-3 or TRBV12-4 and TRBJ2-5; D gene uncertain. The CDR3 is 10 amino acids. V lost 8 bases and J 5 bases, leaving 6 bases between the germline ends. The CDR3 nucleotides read TGTGCCAGCGCTAGGGAGACCCAGTACTTC. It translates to CASARETQYF.

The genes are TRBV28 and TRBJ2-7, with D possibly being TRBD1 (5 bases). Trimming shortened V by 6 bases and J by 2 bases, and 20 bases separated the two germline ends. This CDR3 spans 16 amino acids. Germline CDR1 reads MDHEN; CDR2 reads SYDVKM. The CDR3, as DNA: TGTGCCAGCAGGCTATGGGGCCAGACTCATCCCTACGAGCAGTACTTC. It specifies CASRLWGQTHPYEQYF.

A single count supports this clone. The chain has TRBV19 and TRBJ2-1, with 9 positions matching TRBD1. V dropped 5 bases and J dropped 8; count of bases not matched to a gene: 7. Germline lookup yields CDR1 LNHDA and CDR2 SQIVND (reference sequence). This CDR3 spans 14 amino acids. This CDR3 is CASSVRTGVDEQFF. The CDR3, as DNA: TGTGCCAGTAGTGTTCGGACAGGGGTAGATGAGCAGTTCTTC.

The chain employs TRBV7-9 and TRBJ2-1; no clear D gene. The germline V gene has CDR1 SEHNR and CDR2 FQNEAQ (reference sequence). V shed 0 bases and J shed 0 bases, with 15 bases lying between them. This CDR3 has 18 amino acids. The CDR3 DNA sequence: TGTGCCAGCAGCTTAGCTAGGTCAGACTTTAGCTCCTACAATGAGCAGTTCTTC. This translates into CASSLARSDFSSYNEQFF.

This CDR3 is CASSLGQLYNEQFF. The CDR3 DNA reads as TGCGCCAGCAGCTTGGGACAGCTATACAATGAGCAGTTCTTC. J is TRBJ2-1 and V is TRBV5-1; possible D gene TRBD1, 5 bases. Germline loops: CDR1 SGHRS, CDR2 YFSETQ. The CDR3 is 14 residues long. Trimming cost V 0 bases and J 4 bases, with 8 bases left between them.

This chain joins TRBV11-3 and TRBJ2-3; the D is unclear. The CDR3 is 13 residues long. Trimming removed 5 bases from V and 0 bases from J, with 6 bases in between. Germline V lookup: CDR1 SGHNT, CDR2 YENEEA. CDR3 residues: CASSLFSTDTQYF. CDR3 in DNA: TGTGCCAGCAGCCTCTTTAGCACAGATACGCAGTATTTT.

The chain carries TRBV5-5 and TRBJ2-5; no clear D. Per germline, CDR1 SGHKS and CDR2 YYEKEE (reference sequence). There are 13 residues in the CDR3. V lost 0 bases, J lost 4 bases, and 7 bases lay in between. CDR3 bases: TGTGCCAGCAGCTTGGTAACAGCAGAGACCCAGTACTTC. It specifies CASSLVTAETQYF.

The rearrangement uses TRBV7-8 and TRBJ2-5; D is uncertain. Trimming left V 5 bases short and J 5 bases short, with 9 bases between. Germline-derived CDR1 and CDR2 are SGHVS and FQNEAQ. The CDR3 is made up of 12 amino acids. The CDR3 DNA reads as TGTGCCAGCAGCCCGAGCAGGGAGACCCAGTACTTC. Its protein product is CASSPSRETQYF.

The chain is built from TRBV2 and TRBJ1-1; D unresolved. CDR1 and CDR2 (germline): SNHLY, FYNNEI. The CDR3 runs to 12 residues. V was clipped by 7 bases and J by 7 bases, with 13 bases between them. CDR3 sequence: CASTGYALEAFF. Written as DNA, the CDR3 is TGTGCCAGCACAGGTTACGCTCTTGAAGCTTTCTTT.

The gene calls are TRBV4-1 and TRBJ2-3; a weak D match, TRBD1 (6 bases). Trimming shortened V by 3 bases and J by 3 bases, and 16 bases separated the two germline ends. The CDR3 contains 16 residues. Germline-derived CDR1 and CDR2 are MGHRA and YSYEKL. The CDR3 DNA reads TGCGCCAGCAGCCAGTACCCGAGGGGGACGACAGATACGCAGTATTTT. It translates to CASSQYPRGTTDTQYF.

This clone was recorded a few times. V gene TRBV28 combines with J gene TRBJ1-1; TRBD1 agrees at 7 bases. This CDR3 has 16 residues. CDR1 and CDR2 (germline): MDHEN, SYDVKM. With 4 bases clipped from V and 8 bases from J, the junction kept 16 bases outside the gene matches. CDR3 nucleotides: TGTGCCAGCAGTTATCTTAGGGCAGGGGGAACGGGCGAAGCTTTCTTT. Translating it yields CASSYLRAGGTGEAFF. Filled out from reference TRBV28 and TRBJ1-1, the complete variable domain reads DVKVTQSSRYLVKRTGEKVFLECVQDMDHENMFWYRQDPGLGLRLIYFSYDVKMKEKGDIPEGYSVSREKKERFSLILESASTNQTSMYLCASSYLRAGGTGEAFFGQGTRLTVV.

CDR3 in amino acids: CATSDFGTGHEEQYF. CDR3 nucleotides: TGTGCCACCAGTGATTTTGGGACAGGCCATGAGGAGCAGTACTTC. The chain employs TRBV24-1 and TRBJ2-7, with TRBD1 identical over 8 bases. This CDR3 comprises 15 residues. CDR1 KGHDR and CDR2 SFDVKD come from the germline V gene. With 1 base clipped from V and 7 bases from J, the junction kept 8 bases outside the gene matches.

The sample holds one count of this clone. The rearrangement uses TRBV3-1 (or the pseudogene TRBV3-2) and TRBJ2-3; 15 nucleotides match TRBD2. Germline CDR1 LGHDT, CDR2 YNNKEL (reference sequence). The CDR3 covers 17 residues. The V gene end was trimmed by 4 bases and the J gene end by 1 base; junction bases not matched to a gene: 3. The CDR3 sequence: CASSRGLAGGRTDTQYF. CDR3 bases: TGTGCCAGCAGCCGGGGACTAGCGGGAGGTCGCACAGATACGCAGTATTTT.

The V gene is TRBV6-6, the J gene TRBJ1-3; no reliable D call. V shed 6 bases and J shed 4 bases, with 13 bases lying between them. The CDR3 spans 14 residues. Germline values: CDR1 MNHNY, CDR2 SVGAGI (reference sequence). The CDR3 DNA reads TGTGCCAGCAGGGACCCGGGAGGGGGAAACACCATATATTTT. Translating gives CASRDPGGGNTIYF.

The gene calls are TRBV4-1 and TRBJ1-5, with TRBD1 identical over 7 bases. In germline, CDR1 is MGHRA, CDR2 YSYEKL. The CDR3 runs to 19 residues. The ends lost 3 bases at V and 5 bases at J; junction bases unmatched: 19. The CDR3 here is CASSHPRQTGKFSDQPQHF. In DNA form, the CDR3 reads TGCGCCAGCAGCCATCCTCGTCAGACAGGGAAGTTCTCAGATCAGCCCCAGCATTTT.

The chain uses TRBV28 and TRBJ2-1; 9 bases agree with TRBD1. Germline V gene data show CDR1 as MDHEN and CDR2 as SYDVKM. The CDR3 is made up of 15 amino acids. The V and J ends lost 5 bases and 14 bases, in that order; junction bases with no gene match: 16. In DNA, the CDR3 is TGTGCCAGCAGTGGACAAGGGACAGGGAACACCGGGGAGTTCTTC. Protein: CASSGQGTGNTGEFF.

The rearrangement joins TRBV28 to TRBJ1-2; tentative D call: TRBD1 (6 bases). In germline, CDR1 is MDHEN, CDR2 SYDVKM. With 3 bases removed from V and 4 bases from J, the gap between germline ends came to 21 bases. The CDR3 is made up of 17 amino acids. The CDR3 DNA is TGTGCCAGCAGTTTCCCGGACAGCCGTCAATCGACCTATGGCTACACCTTC. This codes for CASSFPDSRQSTYGYTF.

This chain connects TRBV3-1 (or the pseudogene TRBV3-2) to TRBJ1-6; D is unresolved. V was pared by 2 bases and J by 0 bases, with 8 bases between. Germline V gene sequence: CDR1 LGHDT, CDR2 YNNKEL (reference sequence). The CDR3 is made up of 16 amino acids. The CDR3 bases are TGTGCCAGCAGCCAAATGTTTAGCTCCTATAATTCACCCCTCCACTTT. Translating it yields CASSQMFSSYNSPLHF.

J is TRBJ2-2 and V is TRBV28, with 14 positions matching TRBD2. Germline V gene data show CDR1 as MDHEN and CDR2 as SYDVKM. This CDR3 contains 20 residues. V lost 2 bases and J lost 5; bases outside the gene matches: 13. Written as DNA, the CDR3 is TGTGCCAGCAGTTTAATGGCCCCGGGACTAGCGGGAGTAAGAACCGGGGAGCTGTTTTTT. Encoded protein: CASSLMAPGLAGVRTGELFF.